This entry concerns a single T cell receptor (beta chain). Its specificity is unknown. The sample is drawn from a study of cytomegalovirus exposure and HLA in healthy donors. General study results and limits: Most TCR sequences were seen very rarely across donors, but some public TCRs occurred in many. Analysis was carried out at a later point, and it linked a missense DCLRE1C variant to TCR beta V- and J-gene trimming. Cytomegalovirus-associated TCR beta chains were listed, numbering 150 to 200. Prior analysis indicated that the majority of TCR beta V segments exhibited productivity approximately 90% or approximately 30% of the time.

Primers: 60 Vbeta forward and 13 Jbeta reverse. Data came from immunoSEQ multiplex PCR; TCRdb stores just in-frame clones and leaves some out. Counted here are roughly 180,000 clones, more than 70% occurring once; the ten biggest clones make up 1.4%. V was pared by 4 bases and J by 2 bases, with 15 bases between. The CDR3 totals 15 residues. Germline CDR1 and CDR2: SGDLS and YYNGEE. The clonotype comes from a girl aged 5-17 years in good health and CMV-seropositive. The sample was PBMCs. This chain connects TRBV9 to TRBJ1-2; a possible D gene is TRBD1 (6 bases). The CDR3 protein is CASSLWDKRNYGYTF. CDR3 DNA sequence: TGTGCCAGCAGCCTCTGGGACAAGAGGAACTATGGCTACACCTTC. Filled out from reference TRBV9 and TRBJ1-2, the complete variable domain reads DSGVTQTPKHLITATGQRVTLRCSPRSGDLSVYWYQQSLDQGLQFLIQYYNGEERAKGNILERFSAQQFPDLHSELNLSSLELGDSALYFCASSLWDKRNYGYTFGSGTRLTVV.